The 27 T cell receptor beta chains below were found in one sample sequenced in a study of blood T cell repertoires in COVID-19. Sequencing was performed with immunoSEQ multiplex PCR; in TCRdb, only in-frame clones are kept and a portion is missing. The sample consists of about 170,000 clones, around nine tenths of them appearing once. The sample comprised peripheral blood. All receptors derive from a man between 18 and 35 years old with active or convalescent COVID-19.

The chain couples TRBV4-1 to TRBJ2-1; 10 bases agree with TRBD1. J lost 4 bases, V lost 4 bases, and 7 bases had no gene match. The CDR3 runs 16 residues. CDR1 is MGHRA and CDR2 is YSYEKL in the germline V gene. The CDR3 sequence is CASSPDSGQGYNEQFF. In nucleotides, the CDR3 is TGCGCCAGCAGCCCGGACTCGGGACAGGGGTACAATGAGCAGTTCTTC.

V is TRBV18 and J is TRBJ1-1, with no clear D. The V end was cut by 0 bases, the J end by 0 bases, with 8 bases between. The V gene's germline CDR1 is KGHSH and CDR2 LQKENI. The CDR3 length is 15 residues. CDR3 protein: CASSPPRVMNTEAFF. DNA for the CDR3: TGTGCCAGCTCACCACCGAGGGTGATGAACACTGAAGCTTTCTTT.

The rearrangement uses TRBV21-1 and TRBJ2-1; the tabulated D call, TRBD1, remains unverified against the DNA. TRBV21-1 is shown as a pseudogene. CDR3 size: 17 residues. The CDR3 nucleotides are TGTGCCAGCAGCACACCGGGGGACAGGGTGTTTGACAATGAGCAGTTCTTC. It translates to CASSTPGDRVFDNEQFF.

The chain recombines TRBV6-1 with TRBJ1-1; D not resolved. CDR1 is MNHNS, CDR2 SASEGT, per germline. Trimming stripped 8 bases from V and 0 bases from J, with 10 bases between. CDR3 length: 13 residues. CDR3 in amino acids: CASDGLMNTEAFF. CDR3 bases: TGTGCCAGCGATGGGCTAATGAACACTGAAGCTTTCTTT.

This chain links TRBV6-5 with TRBJ1-1; D unresolved. The CDR3 has 13 residues. V was trimmed by 1 base and J by 8 bases, leaving 11 bases between them. Per germline, CDR1 MNHEY and CDR2 SVGAGI. The CDR3 sequence is CASSYFEGREAFF. The CDR3 DNA sequence: TGTGCCAGCAGTTACTTTGAGGGCCGGGAAGCTTTCTTT.

The gene calls are TRBV28 and TRBJ1-6; D call uncertain. V was clipped by 7 bases and J by 4 bases, with 5 bases between them. The CDR3 extends over 12 amino acids. The germline CDR1 and CDR2 sequences are MDHEN and SYDVKM. CDR3 amino acids: CASTRYNSPLHF. The CDR3 nucleotides read TGTGCCAGCACACGGTATAATTCACCCCTCCACTTT.

The chain uses TRBV19 and TRBJ2-2; 8 positions match TRBD1. From germline, CDR1 is LNHDA and CDR2 SQIVND (reference sequence). CDR3 length: 15 amino acids. J lost 7 bases, V lost 7 bases, and 11 bases had no gene match. The CDR3 sequence: CASTHAGGRGGELFF. CDR3 bases: TGTGCCAGTACCCATGCAGGGGGCCGGGGCGGGGAGCTGTTTTTT.

This rearrangement joins TRBV7-2 to TRBJ2-7, with D perhaps matching TRBD2 (6 bases). The V and J ends lost 5 bases and 0 bases respectively, with 14 bases between them. The CDR3 has 15 residues. Germline-derived CDR1 and CDR2 are SGHTA and FQGNSA. The CDR3, as DNA: TGTGCCAGCAGCCCGGGGGTGTATTCCTCCTACGAGCAGTACGTC. This translates into CASSPGVYSSYEQYV.

This chain connects TRBV20-1 to TRBJ2-3; tentative D call: TRBD1 (5 bases). Germline V CDR1 and CDR2: DFQATT, SNEGSKA (reference sequence). The CDR3 contains 11 residues. V was clipped by 3 bases and J by 10 bases, with 11 bases between them. The CDR3 here is CSARDTGPQYF. The CDR3 nucleotides are TGCAGTGCTAGGGACACAGGACCGCAGTATTTT.

This rearrangement joins TRBV6-6 to TRBJ2-5; the D is unclear. This CDR3 is 13 amino acids long. With 6 bases removed from V and 0 bases from J, the gap between germline ends came to 8 bases. The germline CDR1 and CDR2 sequences are MNHNY and SVGAGI (reference sequence). Here the CDR3 DNA reads TGTGCCAGCAGACAGAGTTACCAAGAGACCCAGTACTTC. Its protein product is CASRQSYQETQYF.

The V gene is TRBV3-1 (or the pseudogene TRBV3-2), the J gene TRBJ2-3; unclear D gene. V was shortened by 1 base and J by 0 bases, with 17 bases between the two germline ends. Germline CDR1 is LGHDT and CDR2 is YNNKEL (reference sequence). CDR3 length equals 18 residues. CDR3 amino acids: CASSQVRLSPSSTDTQYF. The DNA of the CDR3 is TGTGCCAGCAGCCAAGTGCGATTGTCCCCCTCTAGCACAGATACGCAGTATTTT.

The chain combines TRBV4-1 with TRBJ1-2; D perhaps matches TRBD1 (5 bases). The CDR3 has 14 amino acids. Germline CDR1 MGHRA, CDR2 YSYEKL. Trimming cost V 2 bases and J 6 bases, with 13 bases left between them. This CDR3 is CASSQQGNEDGYTF. The CDR3, as DNA: TGCGCCAGCAGCCAACAGGGAAATGAGGATGGCTACACCTTC.

This sequence joins TRBV20-1 and TRBJ1-1; tentative D call: TRBD1 (6 bases). The CDR3 is 13 residues long. The V end lost 3 bases, the J end lost 6 bases, and 14 bases lay between the germline ends. CDR1 and CDR2 (germline): DFQATT, SNEGSKA (reference sequence). The CDR3 DNA reads as TGCAGTGCTAGTGTGCCCTCAGGGGCTGAAGCTTTCTTT. Translating gives CSASVPSGAEAFF.

Only one count was recorded for this clone. The chain combines TRBV6-5 with TRBJ2-1, with D perhaps TRBD2 (6 bases). The germline V gene has CDR1 MNHEY and CDR2 SVGAGI. The CDR3 totals 12 residues. The germline V and J ends were trimmed by 8 bases and 8 bases, with 13 bases remaining between them. The CDR3 DNA is TGTGCCAGCCTTGGCGGGAATCATGAGCAGTTCTTC. Its translation: CASLGGNHEQFF.

J is TRBJ1-1 and V is TRBV5-1; D not certain. The CDR3 has 14 amino acids. V dropped 3 bases and J dropped 1 base, with 10 bases sitting between them. Germline V gene sequence: CDR1 SGHRS, CDR2 YFSETQ. CDR3 residues: CASSSTHKNTEAFF. CDR3 bases: TGCGCCAGCAGCTCGACACACAAGAACACTGAAGCTTTCTTT. Full variable domain (missing parts from reference TRBV5-1 and TRBJ1-1): KAGVTQTPRYLIKTRGQQVTLSCSPISGHRSVSWYQQTPGQGLQFLFEYFSETQRNKGNFPGRFSGRQFSNSRSEMNVSTLELGDSALYLCASSSTHKNTEAFFGQGTRLTVV.

This clone is a singleton in its sample. This chain joins TRBV5-1 and TRBJ1-4, with D hard to call. V was cut by 0 bases and J by 11 bases, with 14 bases left in between. Germline V CDR1 and CDR2: SGHRS, YFSETQ. The CDR3 runs 14 residues. The CDR3 loop reads CASSLVIGSEKLFF. In DNA, the CDR3 is TGCGCCAGCAGCTTGGTCATAGGCTCGGAGAAACTGTTTTTT. Complete variable domain (other parts from reference TRBV5-1 and TRBJ1-4): KAGVTQTPRYLIKTRGQQVTLSCSPISGHRSVSWYQQTPGQGLQFLFEYFSETQRNKGNFPGRFSGRQFSNSRSEMNVSTLELGDSALYLCASSLVIGSEKLFFGSGTQLSVL.

The chain couples TRBV4-2 to TRBJ2-7; TRBD1 aligns across 9 bases. Germline-derived CDR1 and CDR2 are LGHNA and YNFKEQ. With V trimmed by 5 bases and J by 2 bases, 7 bases remained unmatched. The CDR3 is 15 amino acids. CDR3 amino acids: CASSTPGTGTYEQYF. CDR3 in DNA: TGTGCCAGCAGCACCCCCGGGACAGGGACCTACGAGCAGTACTTC.

This clone was seen a single time. V usage is TRBV10-3 and J usage is TRBJ1-5, with a weak D call TRBD1 (5 bases). CDR3 length: 15 residues. Trimming shortened V by 0 bases and J by 0 bases, and 6 bases separated the two germline ends. The germline V gene encodes CDR1 ENHRY and CDR2 SYGVKD. The CDR3 nucleotides read TGTGCCATCAGTGAGTCCGGGGGTAGCAATCAGCCCCAGCATTTT. The encoded protein is CAISESGGSNQPQHF.

The chain carries TRBV4-2 and TRBJ2-1; the match to TRBD2 covers 8 bases. Germline-derived CDR1 and CDR2 are LGHNA and YNFKEQ. Losses at the gene ends were 0 bases for V and 4 bases for J; bases not matched to a gene: 5. The CDR3 is 16 residues long. The CDR3 loop is CASSQDGKREYNEQFF. The CDR3 coding sequence is TGTGCCAGCAGCCAAGATGGGAAGCGGGAGTACAATGAGCAGTTCTTC.

This clone was observed a few times. V usage is TRBV5-4 and J usage is TRBJ1-1; TRBD1 matches at 7 bases. V lost 2 bases and J lost 1; bases outside the gene matches: 5. The CDR3 is 15 amino acids. Looked up from germline, CDR1 is SGHNT and CDR2 is YYREEE (reference sequence). DNA of the CDR3: TGTGCCAGCAGCTTACAGGGGCGTTCGAACACTGAAGCTTTCTTT. Its protein is CASSLQGRSNTEAFF. Full variable domain (rest looked up from reference TRBV5-4 and TRBJ1-1): ETGVTQSPTHLIKTRGQQVTLRCSSQSGHNTVSWYQQALGQGPQFIFQYYREEENGRGNFPPRFSGLQFPNYSSELNVNALELDDSALYLCASSLQGRSNTEAFFGQGTRLTVV.

This sequence joins TRBV24-1 and TRBJ1-2; D gene ambiguous. Trimming left V 3 bases short and J 4 bases short, with 14 bases between. The CDR3 runs 15 residues. The V gene's germline CDR1 is KGHDR and CDR2 SFDVKD. CDR3 in DNA: TGTGCCACCAGTGATCGGGAAGGAAATACCTATGGCTACACCTTC. Its protein is CATSDREGNTYGYTF.

CDR3 loop: CASSQGTGFGYTF. In DNA form, the CDR3 reads TGTGCCAGCAGCCAGGGTACAGGGTTTGGCTACACCTTC. The rearrangement joins TRBV3-1 (or the pseudogene TRBV3-2) to TRBJ1-2; TRBD1 might be the D (6 bases). From germline, CDR1 is LGHDT and CDR2 YNNKEL (reference sequence). The germline V and J ends were trimmed by 3 bases and 7 bases, with 12 bases remaining between them. The CDR3 extends over 13 amino acids.

The V gene is TRBV27, the J gene TRBJ2-7, with D hard to call. Trimming cost V 4 bases and J 0 bases, with 7 bases left between them. Germline CDR1 and CDR2: MNHEY and SMNVEV (reference sequence). This CDR3 comprises 13 residues. CDR3 in amino acids: CASSWSVSYEQYF. CDR3 sequence (DNA): TGTGCCAGCAGTTGGAGCGTCTCCTACGAGCAGTACTTC.

The chain links TRBV7-2 to TRBJ2-7; 7 bases fit TRBD1. This CDR3 contains 14 residues. CDR1 is SGHTA and CDR2 is FQGNSA in the germline V gene. V lost 1 base, J lost 6 bases, and 6 bases stayed unmatched. The CDR3 sequence: CASSLEGGITEQYV. The CDR3 coding sequence is TGTGCCAGCAGCTTAGAAGGGGGCATTACCGAGCAGTACGTC.

The J gene is TRBJ2-1, the V gene TRBV6-5; TRBD1 might be the D (6 bases). The CDR3 totals 14 residues. CDR1 and CDR2 (germline): MNHEY, SVGAGI. The ends were cut back, 4 bases at V and 8 bases at J, with 15 bases in the middle. The CDR3 sequence: CASSWGHLRDEQFF. The CDR3 DNA sequence: TGTGCCAGCAGTTGGGGACACCTCCGAGATGAGCAGTTCTTC.

This clone was observed a handful of times. Other DNA sequences in this sample translate to the same CDR3. The DNA of the CDR3 is TGTGCCTGGAGTGTACAAAGTAATCAGCCCCAGCATTTT. Its protein is CAWSVQSNQPQHF. The chain employs TRBV30 and TRBJ1-5, with D uncertain. The CDR3 is 13 residues long. Germline-derived CDR1 and CDR2 are GTSNPN and SVGIG (reference sequence). The V gene lost 0 bases and the J gene lost 4 bases, with 7 bases spanning the gap.

The rearrangement links TRBV6-4 to TRBJ2-1; D is unresolved. The V end lost 0 bases, the J end lost 0 bases, and 9 bases lay between the germline ends. Germline CDR1 reads MRHNA; CDR2 reads SNTAGT. The CDR3 sequence is 16 residues long. The CDR3 sequence is CASSDSEKSSYNEQFF. CDR3 DNA sequence: TGTGCCAGCAGTGACTCAGAGAAGTCCTCCTACAATGAGCAGTTCTTC.